A selection of T cell receptor beta chains follows, all from one sample in a study of response to subunit inactivated influenza vaccine. MiXCR, run by TCRdb on the RT-PCR reads, gives a single entry per CDR3 protein. Of approximately 530,000 distinct CDR3 sequences detected, 10% to 15% appear once; the ten largest clones hold about 12%. The input for sequencing was PBMCs from blood, taken about 40 days after vaccination. Receptors originate from a man in his forties or fifties who received an inactivated influenza vaccine. Both conserved end residues are part of each CDR3. D genes are given only for firm matches. Clone size is stated in some rows and not others, as once, few, many or a class when expanded.

v_gene	abundance	j_gene	d_gene	CDR3aa	CDR3nt
TRBV12-3/TRBV12-4	-	TRBJ2-5	-	CASSLVAGAQETQYF	TGTGCCAGCAGTTTGGTGGCGGGCGCCCAAGAGACCCAGTACTTC
TRBV6-2/TRBV6-3	few	TRBJ2-7	-	CASSPKPPFMDLSYEQYF	TGTGCCAGCAGTCCCAAACCGCCCTTTATGGACCTCTCCTACGAGCAGTACTTC
TRBV7-8	many	TRBJ2-2	-	CASSRTETGELFF	TGTGCCAGCAGCAGGACAGAGACCGGGGAGCTGTTTTTT
TRBV10-3	few	TRBJ1-2	-	CAISGGGINYGYTF	TGTGCCATCAGTGGGGGAGGAATAAACTATGGCTACACCTTC
TRBV4-3	many	TRBJ1-6	TRBD1	CASSQDRRQGVPRGSSYNSPLHF	TGCGCCAGCAGCCAAGATAGGAGACAGGGGGTGCCGAGAGGGAGCTCCTATAATTCACCCCTCCACTTT
TRBV7-2	-	TRBJ2-3	TRBD2	CASRSSGGTDTQYF	TGTGCCAGCAGATCTAGCGGGGGTACAGATACGCAGTATTTT
TRBV7-2	many	TRBJ2-7	TRBD1	CASSVGTVYEQYF	TGTGCCAGCAGCGTCGGGACAGTCTACGAGCAGTACTTC
TRBV29-1	-	TRBJ2-1	TRBD1	CSVEDPIEDRALFNEQFF	TGCAGCGTTGAAGATCCGATAGAAGACAGGGCCCTTTTCAATGAGCAGTTCTTC
TRBV12-3/TRBV12-4	many	TRBJ2-1	-	CASSPPGADEQFF	TGTGCCAGCAGTCCCCCGGGGGCCGATGAGCAGTTCTTC
TRBV12-3/TRBV12-4	many	TRBJ2-7	TRBD1	CASSTRTGPLDEQYF	TGTGCCAGCAGTACACGGACAGGACCTTTGGACGAGCAGTACTTC
TRBV5-1	-	TRBJ2-3	TRBD2	CASSISGKGTDTQYF	TGCGCCAGCAGCATTAGCGGGAAAGGGACAGATACGCAGTATTTT
TRBV12-3/TRBV12-4	few	TRBJ1-6	-	CASSRIGNSPLHF	TGTGCCAGCAGCCGAATAGGGAATTCACCCCTCCACTTT
TRBV5-1	few	TRBJ2-3	-	CASSLGQAFTDTQYF	TGCGCCAGCAGCTTGGGACAGGCCTTCACAGATACGCAGTATTTT
TRBV12-3/TRBV12-4	many	TRBJ1-1	-	CASSFPVNTEAFF	TGTGCCAGCAGTTTTCCCGTAAACACTGAAGCTTTCTTT
TRBV7-2	-	TRBJ2-7	-	CASSLVSRTDQYEQYF	TGTGCCAGCAGCTTAGTGTCTCGGACAGACCAGTACGAGCAGTACTTC
TRBV7-2	-	TRBJ2-5	TRBD2	CASSGGPMETQYF	TGTGCCAGCTCGGGGGGGCCGATGGAGACCCAGTACTTC
TRBV7-9	many	TRBJ2-6	-	CASSLQGFGANVLTF	TGTGCCAGCAGCTTACAGGGGTTTGGGGCCAACGTCCTGACTTTC
TRBV4-3	few	TRBJ2-1	-	CASSQTLTGLNEQFF	TGCGCCAGCAGCCAGACCCTTACAGGGCTCAATGAGCAGTTCTTC
TRBV20-1	many	TRBJ2-5	TRBD2	CSARPGLAVQETQYF	TGCAGTGCTAGACCCGGACTAGCGGTCCAAGAGACCCAGTACTTC
TRBV28	many	TRBJ2-2	TRBD2	CASGGSGIPTGELFF	TGTGCCAGCGGGGGTAGCGGGATACCCACCGGGGAGCTGTTTTTT
TRBV25-1	many	TRBJ2-1	-	CASDWFDEQFF	TGTGCCAGTGACTGGTTTGATGAGCAGTTCTTC
TRBV5-5	many	TRBJ2-3	-	CASSLGGGNTDTQYF	TGTGCCAGCAGCTTGGGCGGTGGAAACACAGATACGCAGTATTTT
TRBV20-1	-	TRBJ2-7	TRBD1	CSASRDSSYEQYF	TGCAGTGCTAGCCGGGACAGTTCCTACGAGCAGTACTTC
TRBV6-2/TRBV6-3	-	TRBJ2-7	-	CASSYRLYEQYF	TGTGCCAGCAGTTACCGCCTCTACGAGCAGTACTTC
TRBV6-5	-	TRBJ2-2	-	CASSWDSPESGELFF	TGTGCCAGCAGTTGGGACTCCCCGGAGTCCGGGGAGCTGTTTTTT
TRBV5-5	few	TRBJ2-1	-	CASSLGVSSHTDEQFF	TGTGCCAGCAGCTTGGGGGTTTCAAGTCATACCGATGAGCAGTTCTTC
TRBV6-6	-	TRBJ2-1	TRBD2	CASGSGTTGEQFF	TGTGCCAGCGGGAGTGGGACTACGGGTGAGCAGTTCTTC
TRBV20-1	many	TRBJ1-2	TRBD1	CSASPGTGSRYGYTF	TGCAGTGCCAGTCCCGGGACAGGTTCTCGGTATGGCTACACCTTC
TRBV18	-	TRBJ1-6	TRBD1	CASSPQGTGGSPLHF	TGTGCCAGCTCACCACAAGGGACAGGGGGTTCACCCCTCCACTTT
TRBV5-1	once	TRBJ2-3	-	CASKLSSNTDTQYF	TGCGCCAGCAAGTTATCATCAAACACAGATACGCAGTATTTT
TRBV12-3/TRBV12-4	few	TRBJ2-7	TRBD1	CASSEHRGYEQYF	TGTGCCAGCAGTGAGCACAGGGGTTACGAGCAGTACTTC
TRBV7-9	few	TRBJ2-2	-	CASIRVPNTGELFF	TGTGCCAGCATAAGGGTCCCGAACACCGGGGAGCTGTTTTTT
TRBV20-1	few	TRBJ2-7	TRBD2	CSALPSLLAGGTYEQYF	TGCAGTGCTTTGCCCTCATTACTAGCGGGGGGGACCTACGAGCAGTACTTC
TRBV6-2/TRBV6-3	-	TRBJ2-5	TRBD2	CASGSGLAGQETQYF	TGTGCCAGCGGCTCGGGACTAGCGGGGCAAGAGACCCAGTACTTC
TRBV5-1	few	TRBJ2-7	TRBD1	CASSLEGTGSRVQYF	TGCGCCAGCAGCTTGGAAGGGACAGGGAGTAGGGTGCAGTACTTC
TRBV6-5	-	TRBJ2-6	-	CASSYSPRLSEVLTF	TGTGCCAGCAGTTACTCCCCGCGCCTTAGTGAGGTCCTGACTTTC
TRBV6-2/TRBV6-3	few	TRBJ1-2	-	CASRKTGYGYTF	TGTGCCAGCAGGAAAACAGGGTATGGCTACACCTTC
TRBV20-1	-	TRBJ2-2	TRBD1	CSVEGQESGELFF	TGCAGTGTAGAGGGACAGGAGAGCGGGGAGCTGTTTTTT
TRBV7-9	few	TRBJ1-6	-	CASSLETGGDSPLHF	TGTGCCAGCAGCTTGGAGACAGGAGGGGATTCACCCCTCCACTTT
TRBV27	few	TRBJ1-1	TRBD1	CASSYSTGGTIKAFF	TGTGCCAGCAGTTACTCAACAGGGGGCACTATCAAAGCTTTCTTT
TRBV7-8	many	TRBJ2-5	-	CASSFGAGQETQYF	TGTGCCAGCAGCTTCGGGGCGGGGCAAGAGACCCAGTACTTC
TRBV20-1	-	TRBJ2-7	-	CSASWLGIEGEQYF	TGCAGTGCTAGCTGGTTGGGGATTGAGGGGGAGCAGTACTTC
TRBV9	few	TRBJ2-1	-	CASSDLGDNEQFF	TGTGCCAGCAGCGACCTCGGTGACAATGAGCAGTTCTTC
TRBV10-3	few	TRBJ1-5	TRBD1	CAISENRDRHQPQHF	TGTGCCATCAGTGAGAACCGGGACAGACATCAGCCCCAGCATTTT
TRBV29-1	many	TRBJ2-1	TRBD2	CSGTSGSSDEQFF	TGCAGCGGGACTAGCGGGAGTTCCGATGAGCAGTTCTTC
TRBV7-2	many	TRBJ2-5	TRBD2	CASSPFPSGVREETQYF	TGTGCCAGCAGCCCCTTTCCCAGCGGGGTAAGAGAAGAGACCCAGTACTTC
TRBV20-1	-	TRBJ1-4	TRBD1	CSAYGQGGPNEKLFF	TGCAGTGCCTACGGACAGGGCGGGCCTAATGAAAAACTGTTTTTT
TRBV24-1	-	TRBJ2-2	TRBD2	CATSDLGTSGRSGELFF	TGTGCCACCAGTGATTTGGGAACTAGCGGGAGGTCCGGGGAGCTGTTTTTT
TRBV15	-	TRBJ2-5	TRBD2	CATSTGTAWTSGTIPLATQETQYF	TGTGCCACCAGCACCGGGACAGCTTGGACTAGCGGGACGATCCCCTTGGCCACTCAAGAGACCCAGTACTTC
TRBV20-1	-	TRBJ2-7	TRBD1	CSALLGTGVNEQYF	TGCAGTGCCCTTTTGGGGACAGGGGTCAACGAGCAGTACTTC
TRBV6-2/TRBV6-3	many	TRBJ2-7	-	CASSTADRFPRYEQYF	TGTGCCAGCAGTACGGCCGACAGGTTCCCGCGGTACGAGCAGTACTTC
TRBV20-1	-	TRBJ2-1	TRBD2	CSATTSGRWDEQFF	TGCAGTGCAACGACTAGCGGGAGATGGGATGAGCAGTTCTTC
TRBV6-4	many	TRBJ1-1	-	CASSESRLNTEAFF	TGTGCCAGCAGTGAGAGTCGACTGAACACTGAAGCTTTCTTT
TRBV6-5	few	TRBJ2-1	TRBD1	CASSYSKGNRGFF	TGTGCCAGCAGTTACTCGAAGGGCAACAGGGGGTTCTTC
TRBV7-9	few	TRBJ2-7	-	CASSLEGAWYEQYF	TGTGCCAGCAGCTTAGAAGGGGCGTGGTACGAGCAGTACTTC